The 20 T cell receptor beta chains below come from one sample, sequenced in a study of cytotoxic CD8 clonotypes in ibrutinib-treated CLL. The repertoire was sequenced with immunoSEQ multiplex PCR; TCRdb's copy has only in-frame clones and lacks some. The table lists 200,000 to 250,000 clones, roughly 77% of them singletons. Sequencing was performed on PBMCs, taken after 12 months of ibrutinib treatment. The receptors stem from a human donor with chronic lymphocytic leukemia.

J is TRBJ1-2 and V is TRBV7-9; D is possibly TRBD1 (6 bases). Between the trimmed V and J ends, which lost 5 bases and 2 bases, there was a span of 18 bases. The CDR3 spans 16 residues. The germline V gene has CDR1 SEHNR and CDR2 FQNEAQ (reference sequence). The CDR3 loop is CASSQRPQGTNYGYTF. CDR3 coding DNA: TGTGCCAGCAGCCAACGACCTCAGGGGACCAACTATGGCTACACCTTC.

J is TRBJ1-1 and V is TRBV19, with D unresolved. Germline CDR1 and CDR2: LNHDA and SQIVND (reference sequence). CDR3 length: 11 amino acids. The V end was cut by 2 bases, the J end by 3 bases, with 1 base between. CDR3 residues: CASSIYTEAFF. In DNA, the CDR3 is TGTGCCAGTAGTATATACACTGAAGCTTTCTTT.

This clone was recorded once. The CDR3 loop is CASSISGEGEQFF. The CDR3 DNA reads TGTGCCAGTAGTATATCAGGGGAGGGTGAGCAGTTCTTC. J is TRBJ2-1 and V is TRBV19; possible D gene TRBD2, 7 bases. Trimming took 2 bases from V and 9 from J, leaving 11 bases between them. There are 13 residues in the CDR3. Germline CDR1 is LNHDA and CDR2 is SQIVND (reference sequence). The complete variable domain, with remaining parts taken from reference TRBV19 and TRBJ2-1, reads DGGITQSPKYLFRKEGQNVTLSCEQNLNHDAMYWYRQDPGQGLRLIYYSQIVNDFQKGDIAEGYSVSREKKESFPLTVTSAQKNPTAFYLCASSISGEGEQFFGPGTRLTVL.

The chain joins TRBV28 to TRBJ2-3; a possible D gene is TRBD1 (6 bases). The CDR3 spans 13 residues. CDR1 and CDR2 from the germline V gene are MDHEN and SYDVKM. V was trimmed by 8 bases and J by 9 bases, leaving 18 bases between them. The CDR3 region has the DNA TGTGCCAGCCTAGGGGGTCATCTTCCCACGCAGTATTTT. This gives the protein CASLGGHLPTQYF.

The J gene is TRBJ2-3, the V gene TRBV4-1; TRBD1 or TRBD2 may be the D gene (6 bases each). V was cut by 4 bases and J by 6 bases, with 20 bases left in between. CDR1 MGHRA and CDR2 YSYEKL come from the germline V gene. The CDR3 is 16 residues long. CDR3 coding DNA: TGCGCCAGCAGCCCGGGCGGGGCGGGCCAGGGGGATACGCAGTATTTT. This gives the protein CASSPGGAGQGDTQYF.

The V call is TRBV5-6, the J call TRBJ1-5; possible D gene TRBD1, 6 bases. V was cut by 0 bases and J by 0 bases, with 13 bases left in between. The CDR3 is 17 amino acids. The germline gives CDR1 SGHDT, CDR2 YYEEEE. DNA for the CDR3: TGTGCCAGCAGCTTGGGGACAGACTCATATAGCAATCAGCCCCAGCATTTT. Protein: CASSLGTDSYSNQPQHF.

With regard to this clone: This CDR3 is also generated by other DNA sequences in the sample. V and J are TRBV9 and TRBJ2-3, with 11 positions matching TRBD2. The J segment lost 5 bases and the V segment lost 2 bases, leaving 1 base of the junction unmatched. Per germline, CDR1 SGDLS and CDR2 YYNGEE. The CDR3 is 14 amino acids. The CDR3 protein is CASSVTSGGDTQYF. The CDR3 bases are TGTGCCAGCAGCGTCACTAGCGGGGGAGATACGCAGTATTTT.

This clone has just one count. The chain links TRBV7-9 to TRBJ1-1; D ambiguous. Trimming took 2 bases from V and 1 from J, leaving 8 bases between them. This CDR3 has 14 amino acids. Germline V CDR1 and CDR2: SEHNR, FQNEAQ (reference sequence). CDR3 loop: CASSLSPGNTEAFF. Written as DNA, the CDR3 is TGTGCCAGCAGCTTATCCCCCGGGAACACTGAAGCTTTCTTT.

The CDR3 here is CATSAGTGLSREQYF. The CDR3 coding sequence is TGTGCCACCAGCGCCGGGACAGGGTTGTCGAGGGAGCAGTACTTC. The chain uses TRBV15 and TRBJ2-7, with 9 bases matching TRBD1. This CDR3 has 15 amino acids. J was trimmed by 7 bases and V by 5 bases; bases with no gene match: 12. Germline loops: CDR1 LNHNV, CDR2 YYDKDF (reference sequence).

The chain combines TRBV7-9 with TRBJ2-3, with D possibly being TRBD1 or TRBD2 (5 bases each). Germline V lookup: CDR1 SEHNR, CDR2 FQNEAQ (reference sequence). This CDR3 has 17 amino acids. V lost 2 bases and J 5 bases, leaving 20 bases between the germline ends. The CDR3 sequence is CASSLTVGVGTQDTQYF. The CDR3 bases are TGTGCCAGCAGCTTAACCGTCGGGGTAGGGACGCAAGATACGCAGTATTTT.

The genes are TRBV19 and TRBJ1-1; no definite D call. Germline assignment: CDR1 LNHDA and CDR2 SQIVND (reference sequence). V lost 4 bases and J lost 0, with 9 bases in between. The CDR3 has 14 residues. CDR3 region: CASSSHKMNTEAFF. CDR3 coding DNA: TGTGCCAGTAGTAGTCATAAAATGAACACTGAAGCTTTCTTT.

The rearrangement uses TRBV6-5 and TRBJ1-2; TRBD1 is a possible D gene (5 bases). This CDR3 contains 13 residues. Trimming removed 8 bases at V and 8 bases at J, with 18 bases between. Germline CDR1 reads MNHEY; CDR2 reads SVGAGI. CDR3 region: CASLNGRWGGYTF. Written as DNA, the CDR3 is TGTGCCAGCCTTAACGGGAGATGGGGGGGCTACACCTTC.

The rearrangement joins TRBV5-1 to TRBJ2-7; TRBD2 might be the D (6 bases). Looked up from germline, CDR1 is SGHRS and CDR2 is YFSETQ. This CDR3 is 13 amino acids long. Trimming removed 9 bases from V and 5 bases from J, with 18 bases in between. Here the CDR3 DNA reads TGCGCCACCAGTATCAATTGGGGGGACGAGCAGTACTTC. Translation: CATSINWGDEQYF.

This clone was recorded many times. The chain recombines TRBV6-5 with TRBJ2-2; 7 bases are a match to TRBD1. Unmatched junction bases numbered 10, after V lost 2 bases and J lost 16 bases. The CDR3 sequence is 13 residues long. CDR1 MNHEY and CDR2 SVGAGI come from the germline V gene. The CDR3 DNA reads TGTGCCAGCAGTTACCAGGGACAGTTGAGTCAGTTTTTT. Residues: CASSYQGQLSQFF.

The V gene is TRBV29-1, the J gene TRBJ1-1; D is undetermined. The germline CDR1 and CDR2 sequences are SQVTM and ANQGSEA. CDR3 length equals 12 residues. V dropped 6 bases and J dropped 0 bases, with 8 bases sitting between them. The CDR3 DNA reads TGCAGCGTAGGGATCTTGAACACTGAAGCTTTCTTT. Translation: CSVGILNTEAFF.

This clone was seen once. The chain uses TRBV6-5 and TRBJ1-6; 7 bases align to TRBD1. Germline CDR1 and CDR2: MNHEY and SVGAGI. The V gene end was trimmed by 6 bases and the J gene end by 2 bases; junction bases not matched to a gene: 1. This CDR3 comprises 14 residues. CDR3 sequence reads: CASSTGAYNSPLHF. CDR3 bases: TGTGCCAGCAGCACAGGGGCCTATAATTCACCCCTCCACTTT.

V and J are TRBV30 and TRBJ1-4; TRBD1 matches 8 bases. The V gene's germline CDR1 is GTSNPN and CDR2 SVGIG (reference sequence). The V segment lost 3 bases and the J segment 3 bases; nucleotides outside the gene matches: 6. The length of the CDR3 is 15 residues. The CDR3 reads CAWRLTGAANEKLFF. Written as DNA, the CDR3 is TGTGCCTGGAGATTGACAGGGGCGGCTAATGAAAAACTGTTTTTT.

There are a few counts of this clone. V and J are TRBV5-6 and TRBJ1-5, with D unresolved. The CDR3 length is 12 residues. Germline loops: CDR1 SGHDT, CDR2 YYEEEE. V lost 2 bases and J 0 bases, leaving 0 bases between the germline ends. In nucleotides, the CDR3 is TGTGCCAGCAGCTTTAGCAATCAGCCCCAGCATTTT. This sequence encodes CASSFSNQPQHF.

V and J are TRBV6-5 and TRBJ1-2; 9 positions agree with TRBD1. CDR3 length equals 15 residues. CDR1 is MNHEY, CDR2 SVGAGI, per germline. Trimming took 3 bases from V and 4 from J; bases not matched to a gene: 6. In DNA, the CDR3 is TGTGCCAGCAGTTATGAACAGGGGGCGGTCTATGGCTACACCTTC. Residues: CASSYEQGAVYGYTF.

The chain joins TRBV7-2 to TRBJ2-2, with D perhaps TRBD2 (5 bases). Germline V gene sequence: CDR1 SGHTA, CDR2 FQGNSA. This CDR3 has 19 residues. V was trimmed by 1 base and J by 0 bases, leaving 18 bases between them. The CDR3 loop is CASSLGGVGRSTNTGELFF. The CDR3 bases are TGTGCCAGCAGCTTAGGGGGAGTGGGCCGATCAACGAACACCGGGGAGCTGTTTTTT. The variable domain in full, completed from reference TRBV7-2 and TRBJ2-2, reads GAGVSQSPSNKVTEKGKDVELRCDPISGHTALYWYRQSLGQGLEFLIYFQGNSAPDKSGLPSDRFSAERTGGSVSTLTIQRTQQEDSAVYLCASSLGGVGRSTNTGELFFGEGSRLTVL.